These 3 T cell receptor beta chains came from one sample sequenced in a study of T cell responses to AZD1222 COVID-19 vaccine. Here immunoSEQ multiplex PCR was the method, and the copy in TCRdb shows in-frame clones only, minus some. The sample consists of roughly 140,000 clones, about 87% of them appearing once. Source: peripheral blood, taken 28 days after the second AZD1222 dose. Every receptor here comes from an adult who received the AZD1222 COVID-19 vaccine.

This chain connects TRBV11-3 to TRBJ2-1, with D perhaps given as TRBD1 or TRBD2 (5 bases each). This CDR3 has 13 amino acids. Germline V lookup: CDR1 SGHNT, CDR2 YENEEA. Deletions cut 4 bases from V and 10 bases from J, with 14 bases between. The CDR3 DNA follows: TGTGCCAGCAGCTCCCGGGGCTTCGGGGAGCAGTTCTTC. It is translated as CASSSRGFGEQFF.

The gene calls are TRBV29-1 and TRBJ2-1; no definite D call. The CDR3 length is 14 residues. Trimming removed 4 bases at V and 0 bases at J, with 10 bases between. CDR1 is SQVTM, CDR2 ANQGSEA, per germline. DNA of the CDR3: TGCAGCGTTGCGTCCAGTCTCTCCTACAATGAGCAGTTCTTC. Encoded protein: CSVASSLSYNEQFF.

The chain employs TRBV2 and TRBJ1-6; unclear D gene. There are 15 residues in the CDR3. V dropped 2 bases and J dropped 9 bases, with 14 bases sitting between them. Germline V CDR1 and CDR2: SNHLY, FYNNEI. The CDR3 loop is CASSERFGSVSPLHF. The CDR3 DNA is TGTGCCAGCAGTGAACGTTTCGGGTCGGTTTCACCCCTCCACTTT.